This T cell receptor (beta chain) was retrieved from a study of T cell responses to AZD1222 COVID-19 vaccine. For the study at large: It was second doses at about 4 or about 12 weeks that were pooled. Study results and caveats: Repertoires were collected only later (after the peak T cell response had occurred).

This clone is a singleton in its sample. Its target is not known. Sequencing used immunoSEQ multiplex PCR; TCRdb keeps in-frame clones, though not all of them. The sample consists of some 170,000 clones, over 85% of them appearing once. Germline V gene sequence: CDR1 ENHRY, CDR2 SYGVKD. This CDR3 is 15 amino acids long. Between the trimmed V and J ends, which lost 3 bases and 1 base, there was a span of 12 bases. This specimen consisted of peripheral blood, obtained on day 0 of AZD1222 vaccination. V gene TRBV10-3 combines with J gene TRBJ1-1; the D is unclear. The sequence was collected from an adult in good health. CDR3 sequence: CAISDPKGWNTEAFF. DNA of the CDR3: TGTGCCATCAGTGATCCTAAGGGATGGAACACTGAAGCTTTCTTT.